The 3 T cell receptor beta chains below were found in one sample sequenced in a study of human T cells and chemical hapten exposure. Each CDR3 protein is one row after TCRdb ran MiXCR on the RACE reads. The sample shows 35,000 to 50,000 distinct CDR3 sequences, about 3.5% of them seen only once. As to time point: healthy volunteer bleed at 6 weeks. It was unfractionated whole blood from which total RNA was extracted. Material: whole blood. These receptors came from a human donor in good health. Some clones in this sample may be carry-over from other donors' samples.

In this sample, this clonotype turned up many times. This rearrangement joins TRBV5-1 to TRBJ2-7; D perhaps matches TRBD2 (6 bases). Germline values: CDR1 SGHRS, CDR2 YFSETQ. V lost 4 bases and J 7 bases, leaving 12 bases between the germline ends. The CDR3 is 12 residues long. The CDR3 region is CASSRDFGEQYF. The CDR3 coding sequence is TGCGCCAGCAGCCGGGACTTCGGAGAGCAGTACTTC.

There are many counts of this clonotype. J is TRBJ1-5 and V is TRBV28; 7 bases agree with TRBD1. Germline assignment: CDR1 MDHEN and CDR2 SYDVKM. After removal of 9 bases from V and 0 bases from J, the junction contained 5 bases not matched to a gene. This CDR3 has 14 amino acids. The CDR3 loop is CASQGGYSNQPQHF. CDR3 sequence (DNA): TGTGCCAGTCAGGGGGGGTATAGCAATCAGCCCCAGCATTTT.

Judged by abundance, this clonotype is medium-sized (0.01 to 0.1%). The rearrangement joins TRBV27 to TRBJ2-3; D unresolved. The CDR3 spans 11 residues. Germline-derived CDR1 and CDR2 are MNHEY and SMNVEV (reference sequence). Trimming removed 6 bases at V and 3 bases at J, with 4 bases between. The CDR3 bases are TGTGCCAGCAGCTCGACAGATACGCAGTATTTT. Protein: CASSSTDTQYF.